Listed here are 3 T cell receptor beta chains from one sample, sequenced in a study of blood T cell repertoires in COVID-19. Produced via immunoSEQ multiplex PCR; TCRdb's table is partial and in-frame only. The data contain 280,000 or so clones, 85% of them seen just once; the ten biggest clones take up about 2.5%. Sequencing was performed on PBMCs or T cells enriched from blood (not recorded which). The source of these receptors is a woman aged 45 to 65 who had recovered from COVID-19.

V is TRBV2 and J is TRBJ1-1; TRBD1 might be the D (6 bases). V lost 4 bases, J lost 10 bases, and 19 bases lay in between. The CDR3 consists of 14 residues. CDR1 and CDR2 (germline): SNHLY, FYNNEI. As DNA, the CDR3 is TGTGCCAGCAGTGTTCATCGGGTAGGACAGCCAGCTTTCTTT. Its translation: CASSVHRVGQPAFF.

This CDR3 reads CASNTGNSPLHF. CDR3 DNA sequence: TGTGCCAGTAACACGGGGAATTCACCCCTCCACTTT. The genes are TRBV19 and TRBJ1-6, with unresolved D. Between the trimmed V and J ends, which lost 7 bases and 7 bases, there was a span of 8 bases. The germline V gene has CDR1 LNHDA and CDR2 SQIVND (reference sequence). The CDR3 runs 12 residues.

The rearrangement uses TRBV4-1 and TRBJ2-5; 13 bases are shared with TRBD2. V was clipped by 4 bases and J by 4 bases; unmatched bases: 6. CDR3 length: 16 amino acids. Germline CDR1 and CDR2: MGHRA and YSYEKL. CDR3 amino acids: CASSRSGTSGAETQYF. The CDR3, as DNA: TGCGCCAGCAGCCGTAGCGGGACTAGCGGGGCAGAGACCCAGTACTTC.